This T cell receptor (beta chain) was retrieved from a study of shared clonotypes between healthy human individuals. Study findings and constraints: Rarefaction showed that sequencing of sorted subsets was incomplete (despite large depth).

An assay was performed, and its level was deep. The authors split each subset's genomic DNA evenly across several immunoSEQ plates. Profiled with immunoSEQ multiplex PCR; TCRdb holds only in-frame clones, not every one. The sample consists of around 2.1 million clones, about 94% of them appearing once. After removal of 1 base from V and 4 bases from J, the junction contained 9 bases not matched to a gene. There are 16 residues in the CDR3. From germline, CDR1 is SEHNR and CDR2 FQNEAQ (reference sequence). Note on this clone: Antigen specificity is unknown.

All donors qualified as healthy HIV-negative adults and had experienced no recent acute infections or vaccinations. Source material: naive CD4+ T cells sorted from blood. Subset indicated: CD45RA+ positively selected. V and J are TRBV7-9 and TRBJ1-2, with 7 bases that match TRBD1. The clonotype comes from a young man in good health. The CDR3 here is CASSLVGDRESYGYTF. The CDR3 region has the DNA TGTGCCAGCAGCTTAGTCGGTGACAGGGAGTCCTATGGCTACACCTTC.